This T cell receptor beta chain is drawn from a study of OX40 agonist ivuxolimab in advanced cancers. From germline, CDR1 is SGHTA and CDR2 FQGNSA. Trimming took 6 bases from V and 2 from J; bases not matched to a gene: 6. CDR3 length: 14 amino acids. Some clones are missing from TCRdb's copy, which holds only in-frame ones; the method was immunoSEQ multiplex PCR. The table records tens of thousands of clones, approximately 85% of them present only once. The receptor was isolated from an adult with an advanced solid tumor such as melanoma, head and neck, liver or kidney cancer. The chain couples TRBV7-2 to TRBJ2-7; 8 bases are a match to TRBD2. The sequencing used CD4+ or CD8+ T cells sorted from blood, collected in a trial of the OX40 agonist ivuxolimab. CDR3 coding DNA: TGTGCCAGCAGACCCACTAGCGGAACCTACGAGCAGTACTTC. This gives the protein CASRPTSGTYEQYF.